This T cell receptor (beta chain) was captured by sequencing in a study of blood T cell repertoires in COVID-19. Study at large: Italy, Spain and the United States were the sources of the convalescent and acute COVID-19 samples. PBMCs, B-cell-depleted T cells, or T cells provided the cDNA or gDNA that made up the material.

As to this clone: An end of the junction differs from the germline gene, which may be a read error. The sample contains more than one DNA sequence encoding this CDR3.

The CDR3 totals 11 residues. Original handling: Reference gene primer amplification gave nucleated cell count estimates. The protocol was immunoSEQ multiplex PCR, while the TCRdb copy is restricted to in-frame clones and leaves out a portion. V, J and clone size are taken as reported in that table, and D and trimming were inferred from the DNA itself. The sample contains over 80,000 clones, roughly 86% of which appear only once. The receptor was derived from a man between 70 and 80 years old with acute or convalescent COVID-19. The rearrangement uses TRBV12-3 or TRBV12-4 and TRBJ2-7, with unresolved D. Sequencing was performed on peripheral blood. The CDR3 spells CASSSFYEQYF. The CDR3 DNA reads TGTGCTAGCAGTTCTTTTTACGAGCAGTACTTC.